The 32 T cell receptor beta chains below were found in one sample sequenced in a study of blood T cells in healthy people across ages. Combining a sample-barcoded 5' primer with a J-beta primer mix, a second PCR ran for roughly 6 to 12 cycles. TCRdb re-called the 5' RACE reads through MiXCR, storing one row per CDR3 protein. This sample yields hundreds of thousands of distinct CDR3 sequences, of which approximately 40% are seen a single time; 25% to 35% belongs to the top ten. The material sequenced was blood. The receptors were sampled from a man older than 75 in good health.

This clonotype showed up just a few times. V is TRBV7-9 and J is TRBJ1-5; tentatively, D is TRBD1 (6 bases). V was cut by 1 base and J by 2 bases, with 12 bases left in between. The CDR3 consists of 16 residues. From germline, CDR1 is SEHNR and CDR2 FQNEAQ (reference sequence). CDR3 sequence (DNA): TGTGCCAGCAGCTTAGGGGCCGGGGGCGGCAATCAGCCCCAGCATTTT. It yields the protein CASSLGAGGGNQPQHF. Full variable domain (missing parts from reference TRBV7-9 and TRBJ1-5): DTGVSQNPRHKITKRGQNVTFRCDPISEHNRLYWYRQTLGQGPEFLTYFQNEAQLEKSRLLSDRFSAERPKGSFSTLEIQRTEQGDSAMYLCASSLGAGGGNQPQHFGDGTRLSIL.

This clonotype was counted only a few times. CDR3 sequence reads: CASSLSWGRRETQYF. CDR3 bases: TGTGCCAGCAGTTTGTCATGGGGGAGGCGGGAGACCCAGTACTTC. V gene TRBV27 combines with J gene TRBJ2-5, with D possibly matching TRBD2 (6 bases). In germline, CDR1 is MNHEY, CDR2 SMNVEV (reference sequence). V shed 3 bases and J shed 5 bases, with 16 bases lying between them. The length of the CDR3 is 15 residues.

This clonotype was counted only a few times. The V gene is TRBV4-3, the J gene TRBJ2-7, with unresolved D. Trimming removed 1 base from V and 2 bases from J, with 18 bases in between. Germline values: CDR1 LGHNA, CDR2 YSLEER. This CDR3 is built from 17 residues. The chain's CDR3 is CASSQGAPGASPYEQYF. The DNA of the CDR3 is TGCGCCAGCAGCCAAGGGGCCCCGGGCGCTTCCCCCTACGAGCAGTACTTC.

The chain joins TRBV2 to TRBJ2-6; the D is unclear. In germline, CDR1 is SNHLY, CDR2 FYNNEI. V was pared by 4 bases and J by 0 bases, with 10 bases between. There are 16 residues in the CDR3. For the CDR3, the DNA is TGTGCCAGCAGTGCTCAGCCCTTCTCTGGGGCCAACGTCCTGACTTTC. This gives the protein CASSAQPFSGANVLTF.

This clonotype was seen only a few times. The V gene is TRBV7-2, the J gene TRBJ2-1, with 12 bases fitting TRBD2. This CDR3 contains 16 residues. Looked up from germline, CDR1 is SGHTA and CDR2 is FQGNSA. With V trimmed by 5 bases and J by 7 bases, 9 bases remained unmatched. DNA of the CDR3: TGTGCCAGCAGCCGCTACGGACTAGCGGGGAAGAATGAGCAGTTCTTC. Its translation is CASSRYGLAGKNEQFF.

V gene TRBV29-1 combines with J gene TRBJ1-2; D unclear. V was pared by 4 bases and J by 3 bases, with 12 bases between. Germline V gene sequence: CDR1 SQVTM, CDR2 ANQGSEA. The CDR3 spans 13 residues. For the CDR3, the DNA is TGCAGCGTTGGTCCGCGGGGTGACTATGGCTACACCTTC. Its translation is CSVGPRGDYGYTF.

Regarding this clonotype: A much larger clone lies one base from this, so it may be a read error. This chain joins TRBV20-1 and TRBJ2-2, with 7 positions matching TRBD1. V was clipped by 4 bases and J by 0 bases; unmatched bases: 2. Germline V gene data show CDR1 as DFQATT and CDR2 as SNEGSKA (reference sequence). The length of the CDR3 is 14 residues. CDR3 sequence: CSATGTANTGELFF. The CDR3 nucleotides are TGCAGTGCTACCGGGACAGCGAACACCGGGGAGCTGTTTTTT.

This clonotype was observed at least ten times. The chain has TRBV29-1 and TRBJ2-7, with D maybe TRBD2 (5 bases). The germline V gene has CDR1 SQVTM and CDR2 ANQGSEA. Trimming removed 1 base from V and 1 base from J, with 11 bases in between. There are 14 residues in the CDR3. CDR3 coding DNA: TGCAGCGTTGAAGGGCCAGGAGGTTCCTACGAGCAGTACTTC. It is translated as CSVEGPGGSYEQYF.

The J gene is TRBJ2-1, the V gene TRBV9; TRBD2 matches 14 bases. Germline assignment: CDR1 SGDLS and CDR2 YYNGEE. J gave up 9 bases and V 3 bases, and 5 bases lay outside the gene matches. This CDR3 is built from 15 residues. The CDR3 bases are TGTGCCAGCAGCGGGACTAGCGGGGGGACTAGTGAGCAGTTCTTC. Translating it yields CASSGTSGGTSEQFF.

The CDR3 is CSADGTSGTEQYF. The CDR3, as DNA: TGCAGTGCTGACGGGACTAGCGGGACCGAGCAGTACTTC. The J gene is TRBJ2-7, the V gene TRBV20-1; 13 bases align to TRBD2. This CDR3 spans 13 amino acids. The germline V gene encodes CDR1 DFQATT and CDR2 SNEGSKA (reference sequence). V dropped 5 bases and J dropped 6; count of bases not matched to a gene: 4.

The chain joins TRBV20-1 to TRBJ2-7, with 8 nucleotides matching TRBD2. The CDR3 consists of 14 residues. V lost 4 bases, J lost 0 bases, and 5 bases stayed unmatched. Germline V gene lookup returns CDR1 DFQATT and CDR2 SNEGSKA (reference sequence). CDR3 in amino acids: CSAKAGVPSYEQYF. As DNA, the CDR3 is TGCAGTGCTAAAGCGGGAGTCCCCTCCTACGAGCAGTACTTC.

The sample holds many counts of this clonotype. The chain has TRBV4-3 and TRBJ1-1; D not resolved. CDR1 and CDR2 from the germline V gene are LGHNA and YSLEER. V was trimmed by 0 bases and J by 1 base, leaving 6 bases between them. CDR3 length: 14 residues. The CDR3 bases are TGCGCCAGCAGCCAAGATTCAGGGAACACTGAAGCTTTCTTT. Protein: CASSQDSGNTEAFF.

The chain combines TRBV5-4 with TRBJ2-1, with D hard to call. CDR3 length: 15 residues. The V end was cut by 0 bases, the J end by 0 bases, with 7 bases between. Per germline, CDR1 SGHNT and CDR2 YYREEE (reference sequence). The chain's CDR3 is CASSLGSSSYNEQFF. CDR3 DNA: TGTGCCAGCAGCTTGGGGTCGAGCTCCTACAATGAGCAGTTCTTC.

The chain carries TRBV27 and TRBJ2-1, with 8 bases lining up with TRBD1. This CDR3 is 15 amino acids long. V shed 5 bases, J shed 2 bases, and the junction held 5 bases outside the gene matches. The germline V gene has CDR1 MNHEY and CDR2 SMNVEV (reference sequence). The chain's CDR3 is CASSIDRGPYNEQFF. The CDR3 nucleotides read TGTGCCAGCAGTATAGACAGGGGACCCTACAATGAGCAGTTCTTC.

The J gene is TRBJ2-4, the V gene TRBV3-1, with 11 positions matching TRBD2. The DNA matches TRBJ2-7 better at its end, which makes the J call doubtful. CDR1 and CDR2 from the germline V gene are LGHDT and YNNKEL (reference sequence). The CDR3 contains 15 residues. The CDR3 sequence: CASRAGLAESYEQYF. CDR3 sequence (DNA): TGTGCCAGCAGGGCGGGACTAGCGGAGAGCTACGAGCAGTACTTC.

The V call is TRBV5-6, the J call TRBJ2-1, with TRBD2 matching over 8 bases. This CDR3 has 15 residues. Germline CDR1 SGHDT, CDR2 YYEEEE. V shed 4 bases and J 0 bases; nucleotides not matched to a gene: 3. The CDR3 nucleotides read TGTGCCAGCAGCCCAGCGGGAGTCTCCTACAATGAGCAGTTCTTC. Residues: CASSPAGVSYNEQFF.

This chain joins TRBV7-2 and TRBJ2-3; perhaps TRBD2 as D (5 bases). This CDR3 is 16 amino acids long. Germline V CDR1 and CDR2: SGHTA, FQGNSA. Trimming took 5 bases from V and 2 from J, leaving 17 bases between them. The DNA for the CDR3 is TGTGCCAGCAGCCCTATGGCCGGGGTTTCCACAGATACGCAGTATTTT. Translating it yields CASSPMAGVSTDTQYF. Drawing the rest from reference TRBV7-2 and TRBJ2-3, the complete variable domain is GAGVSQSPSNKVTEKGKDVELRCDPISGHTALYWYRQSLGQGLEFLIYFQGNSAPDKSGLPSDRFSAERTGGSVSTLTIQRTQQEDSAVYLCASSPMAGVSTDTQYFGPGTRLTVL.

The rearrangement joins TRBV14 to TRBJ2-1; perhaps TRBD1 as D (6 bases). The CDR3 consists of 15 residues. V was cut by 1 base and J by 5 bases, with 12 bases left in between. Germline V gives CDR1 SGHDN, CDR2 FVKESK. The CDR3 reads CASSQGQVANNEQFF. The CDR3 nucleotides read TGTGCCAGCAGCCAAGGACAGGTAGCTAACAATGAGCAGTTCTTC. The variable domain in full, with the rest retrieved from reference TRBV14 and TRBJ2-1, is EAGVTQFPSHSVIEKGQTVTLRCDPISGHDNLYWYRRVMGKEIKFLLHFVKESKQDESGMPNNRFLAERTGGTYSTLKVQPAELEDSGVYFCASSQGQVANNEQFFGPGTRLTVL.

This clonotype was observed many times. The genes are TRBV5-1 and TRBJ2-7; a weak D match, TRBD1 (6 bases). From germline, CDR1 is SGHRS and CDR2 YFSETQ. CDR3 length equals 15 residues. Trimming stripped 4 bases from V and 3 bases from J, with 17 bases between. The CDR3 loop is CASSPPLQGGYEQYF. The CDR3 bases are TGCGCCAGCAGCCCCCCGTTACAGGGCGGCTACGAGCAGTACTTC.

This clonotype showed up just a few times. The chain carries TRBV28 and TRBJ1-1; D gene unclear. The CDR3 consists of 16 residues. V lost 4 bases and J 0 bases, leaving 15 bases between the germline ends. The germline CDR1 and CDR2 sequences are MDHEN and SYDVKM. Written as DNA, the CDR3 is TGTGCCAGCAGTTCCCCGGAACTCTCAATGAACACTGAAGCTTTCTTT. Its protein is CASSSPELSMNTEAFF.

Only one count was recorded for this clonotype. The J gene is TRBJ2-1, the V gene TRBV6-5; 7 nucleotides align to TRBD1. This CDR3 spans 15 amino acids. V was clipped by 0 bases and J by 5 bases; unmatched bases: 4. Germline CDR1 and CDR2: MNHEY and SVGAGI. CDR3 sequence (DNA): TGTGCCAGCAGTTACTCGAGGGACAGTAACAATGAGCAGTTCTTC. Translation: CASSYSRDSNNEQFF.

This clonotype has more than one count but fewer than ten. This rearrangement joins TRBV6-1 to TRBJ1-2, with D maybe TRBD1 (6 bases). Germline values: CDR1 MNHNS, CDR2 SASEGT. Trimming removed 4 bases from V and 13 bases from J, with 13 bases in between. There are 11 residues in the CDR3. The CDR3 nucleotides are TGTGCCAGCAGTGTTGGGGGGGCTTGCACCTTC. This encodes CASSVGGACTF.

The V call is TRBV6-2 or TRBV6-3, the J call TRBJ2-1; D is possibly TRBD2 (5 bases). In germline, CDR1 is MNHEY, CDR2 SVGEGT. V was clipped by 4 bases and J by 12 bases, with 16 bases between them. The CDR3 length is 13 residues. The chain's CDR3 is CASSWSPLAGQFF. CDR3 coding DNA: TGTGCCAGCAGTTGGTCCCCCCTAGCAGGGCAGTTCTTC.

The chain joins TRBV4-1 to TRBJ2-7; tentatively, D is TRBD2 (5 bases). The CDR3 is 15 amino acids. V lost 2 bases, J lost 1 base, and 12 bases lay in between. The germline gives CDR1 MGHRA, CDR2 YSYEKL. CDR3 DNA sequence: TGCGCCAGCAGCCAATCTCGGGGATCGTCCTACGAGCAGTACTTC. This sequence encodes CASSQSRGSSYEQYF.

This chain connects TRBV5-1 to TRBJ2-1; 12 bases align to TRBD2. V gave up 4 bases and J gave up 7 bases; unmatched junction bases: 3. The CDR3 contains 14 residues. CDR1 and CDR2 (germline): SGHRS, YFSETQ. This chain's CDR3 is CASSVGTSGNEQFF. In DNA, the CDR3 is TGCGCCAGCAGCGTCGGGACTAGCGGGAATGAGCAGTTCTTC.

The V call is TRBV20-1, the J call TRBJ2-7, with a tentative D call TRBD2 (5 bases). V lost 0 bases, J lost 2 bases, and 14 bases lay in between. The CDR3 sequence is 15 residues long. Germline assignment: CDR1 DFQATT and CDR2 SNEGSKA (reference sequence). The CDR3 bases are TGCAGTGCTAGAGACCGTAGCGAGGCCACCTACGAGCAGTACTTC. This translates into CSARDRSEATYEQYF.

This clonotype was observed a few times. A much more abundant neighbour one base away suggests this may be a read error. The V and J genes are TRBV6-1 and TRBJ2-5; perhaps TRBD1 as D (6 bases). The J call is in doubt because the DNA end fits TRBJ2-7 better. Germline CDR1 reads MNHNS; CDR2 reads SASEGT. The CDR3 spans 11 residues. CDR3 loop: CASRTGYEQYF. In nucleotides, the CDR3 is TGTGCCAGCAGGACAGGCTACGAGCAGTACTTC.

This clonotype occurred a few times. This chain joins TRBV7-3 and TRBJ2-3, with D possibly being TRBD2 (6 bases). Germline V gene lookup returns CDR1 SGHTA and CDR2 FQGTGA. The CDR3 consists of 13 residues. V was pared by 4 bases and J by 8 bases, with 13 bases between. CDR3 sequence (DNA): TGTGCCAGCAGCTCGGGGACTCCGGGTACGCAGTATTTT. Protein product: CASSSGTPGTQYF.

CDR3 protein: CSAKGLRVYNEQFF. CDR3 bases: TGCAGTGCTAAGGGGCTCCGGGTCTACAATGAGCAGTTCTTC. V is TRBV20-1 and J is TRBJ2-1; D is perhaps TRBD1 (5 bases). The CDR3 consists of 14 residues. Per germline, CDR1 DFQATT and CDR2 SNEGSKA (reference sequence). Trimming removed 4 bases at V and 3 bases at J, with 13 bases between.

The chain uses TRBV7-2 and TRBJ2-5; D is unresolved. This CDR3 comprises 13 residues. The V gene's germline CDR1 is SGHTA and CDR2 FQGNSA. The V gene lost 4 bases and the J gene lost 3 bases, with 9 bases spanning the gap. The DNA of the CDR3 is TGTGCCAGCAGCTGTGGGCAGAAAGAGACCCAGTACTTC. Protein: CASSCGQKETQYF.

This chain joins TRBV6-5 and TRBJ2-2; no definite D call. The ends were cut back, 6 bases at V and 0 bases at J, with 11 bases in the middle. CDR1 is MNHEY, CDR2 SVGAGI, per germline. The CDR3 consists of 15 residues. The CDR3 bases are TGTGCCAGCAGACGGGCACCGTCGAACACCGGGGAGCTGTTTTTT. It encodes CASRRAPSNTGELFF.

The CDR3, as DNA: TGCGCCAGCAGCCCCGACAGGGTCCTGGGAGGCTACACCTTC. Amino acids: CASSPDRVLGGYTF. V gene TRBV5-1 combines with J gene TRBJ1-2; TRBD1 agrees at 7 bases. The CDR3 is made up of 14 amino acids. Germline lookup yields CDR1 SGHRS and CDR2 YFSETQ. V shed 4 bases, J shed 8 bases, and the junction held 11 bases outside the gene matches. Full variable domain (rest looked up from reference TRBV5-1 and TRBJ1-2): KAGVTQTPRYLIKTRGQQVTLSCSPISGHRSVSWYQQTPGQGLQFLFEYFSETQRNKGNFPGRFSGRQFSNSRSEMNVSTLELGDSALYLCASSPDRVLGGYTFGSGTRLTVV.